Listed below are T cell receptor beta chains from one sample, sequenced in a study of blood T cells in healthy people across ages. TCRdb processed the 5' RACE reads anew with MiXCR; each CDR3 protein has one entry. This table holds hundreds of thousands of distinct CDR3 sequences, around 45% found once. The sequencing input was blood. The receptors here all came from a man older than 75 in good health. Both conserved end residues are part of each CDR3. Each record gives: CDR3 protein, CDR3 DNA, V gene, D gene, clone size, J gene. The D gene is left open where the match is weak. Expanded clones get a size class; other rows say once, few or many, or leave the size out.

CDR3: CSGGKGEGQYF
DNA: TGCAGCGGGGGGAAGGGGGAAGGGCAGTATTTT
V: TRBV29-1
D: .
size: .
J: TRBJ2-3

CDR3: CASGITGGGTEAFF
DNA: TGCGCCAGCGGTATCACAGGGGGCGGCACTGAAGCTTTCTTT
V: TRBV5-1
D: TRBD1
size: .
J: TRBJ1-1

CDR3: CASSPGGRVREKLFF
DNA: TGTGCCAGCAGTCCGGGGGGCAGGGTGAGAGAAAAACTGTTTTTT
V: TRBV28
D: .
size: .
J: TRBJ1-4

CDR3: CASSLVGQGSYKQYF
DNA: TGCGCCAGCAGCTTGGTGGGACAGGGGTCCTACAAGCAGTACTTC
V: TRBV5-1
D: TRBD1
size: .
J: TRBJ2-7

CDR3: CASSARPLKNEKLFF
DNA: TGTGCCAGCAGCGCTAGACCGCTGAAGAATGAAAAACTGTTTTTT
V: TRBV9
D: .
size: .
J: TRBJ1-4

CDR3: CASSLTQEGRYEQYF
DNA: TGTGCCAGCAGTCTTACCCAGGAGGGCCGCTACGAGCAGTACTTC
V: TRBV7-6
D: .
size: few
J: TRBJ2-7

CDR3: CASSRGNSYNEQFF
DNA: TGTGCCAGCAGCAGGGGGAACTCCTACAATGAGCAGTTCTTC
V: TRBV11-2
D: .
size: .
J: TRBJ2-1

CDR3: CARGQERVDGYTF
DNA: TGTGCTCGGGGGCAGGAAAGAGTCGATGGCTACACCTTC
V: TRBV30
D: .
size: few
J: TRBJ1-2

CDR3: CSWTGLAGAGNEQYF
DNA: TGCAGTTGGACGGGGCTAGCGGGAGCAGGAAATGAGCAGTACTTC
V: TRBV20-1
D: TRBD2
size: .
J: TRBJ2-5

CDR3: CSVFVLGEQYF
DNA: TGCAGCGTCTTTGTCCTCGGGGAGCAGTACTTC
V: TRBV29-1
D: .
size: .
J: TRBJ2-7

CDR3: CSAPGASSTDTQYF
DNA: TGCAGTGCTCCCGGGGCGTCTAGCACAGATACGCAGTATTTT
V: TRBV20-1
D: .
size: .
J: TRBJ2-3

CDR3: CASSPGQGFEKLFF
DNA: TGTGCCAGCAGCCCGGGACAGGGGTTTGAAAAACTGTTTTTT
V: TRBV13
D: TRBD1
size: few
J: TRBJ1-4

CDR3: CSVPPRRVDSTDTQYF
DNA: TGCAGCGTCCCACCCCGGCGGGTAGATAGCACAGATACGCAGTATTTT
V: TRBV29-1
D: .
size: .
J: TRBJ2-3

CDR3: CASSLGISGANVLTF
DNA: TGTGCCAGCAGCTTAGGTATCTCTGGGGCCAACGTCCTGACTTTC
V: TRBV7-2
D: .
size: .
J: TRBJ2-6

CDR3: CASSSGYSEQFF
DNA: TGTGCCAGCAGTTCAGGGTATAGTGAGCAGTTCTTC
V: TRBV6-6
D: .
size: .
J: TRBJ2-1

CDR3: CASSLTGTGEKLFF
DNA: TGTGCCAGCAGCTTGACAGGGACGGGCGAAAAACTGTTTTTT
V: TRBV5-5
D: .
size: .
J: TRBJ1-4

CDR3: CASSTFRAGGQETQYF
DNA: TGTGCCAGCAGCACCTTCAGGGCTGGGGGCCAAGAGACCCAGTACTTC
V: TRBV28
D: .
size: few
J: TRBJ2-5

CDR3: CASSLLENYGYTF
DNA: TGTGCCAGCAGCTTACTAGAGAACTATGGCTACACCTTC
V: TRBV7-8
D: .
size: few
J: TRBJ1-2

CDR3: CASIMGRDTGELFF
DNA: TGTGCCAGCATTATGGGCAGAGACACCGGGGAGCTGTTTTTT
V: TRBV12-3/TRBV12-4
D: .
size: .
J: TRBJ2-2

CDR3: CASSQGLGVEKLFF
DNA: TGCGCCAGCAGCCAAGGTCTCGGGGTAGAAAAACTGTTTTTT
V: TRBV4-3
D: .
size: .
J: TRBJ1-4

CDR3: CASSPGQLETQYF
DNA: TGTGCCAGCTCACCGGGACAACTGGAGACCCAGTACTTC
V: TRBV18
D: .
size: .
J: TRBJ2-5

CDR3: CASRKGSGMDEQYF
DNA: TGTGCCAGCCGCAAAGGTAGCGGGATGGATGAGCAGTACTTC
V: TRBV7-9
D: TRBD2
size: .
J: TRBJ2-7

CDR3: CASSPDTGNTEAFF
DNA: TGCGCCAGCAGCCCGGACACTGGGAACACTGAAGCTTTCTTT
V: TRBV5-1
D: .
size: .
J: TRBJ1-1

CDR3: CASSYRLAGVHEQYF
DNA: TGTGCCAGCAGTTACCGACTAGCGGGAGTTCACGAGCAGTACTTC
V: TRBV6-2/TRBV6-3
D: TRBD2
size: once
J: TRBJ2-7

CDR3: CASSLETGNHEQYF
DNA: TGTGCCAGCAGCTTAGAGACAGGGAACCACGAGCAGTACTTC
V: TRBV7-2
D: TRBD1
size: few
J: TRBJ2-7

CDR3: CASSLRTSGVTDTQYF
DNA: TGTGCCAGCAGCTTACGGACTAGCGGAGTCACAGATACGCAGTATTTT
V: TRBV7-6
D: TRBD2
size: few
J: TRBJ2-3

CDR3: CASSQSAGPENTGELFF
DNA: TGTGCCAGCAGCCAGTCGGCCGGGCCAGAAAACACCGGGGAGCTGTTTTTT
V: TRBV4-2
D: .
size: .
J: TRBJ2-2

CDR3: CASSHFGTSGTYEQYF
DNA: TGTGCCAGCAGCCATTTCGGGACTAGCGGAACCTACGAGCAGTACTTC
V: TRBV14
D: TRBD2
size: once
J: TRBJ2-7

CDR3: CASSFYRGLEETQYF
DNA: TGTGCCAGCAGCTTTTACCGGGGTTTGGAAGAGACCCAGTACTTC
V: TRBV5-6
D: .
size: few
J: TRBJ2-5

CDR3: CASRQGWASNQPQHF
DNA: TGTGCCAGCAGACAGGGTTGGGCTAGCAATCAGCCCCAGCATTTT
V: TRBV27
D: .
size: many
J: TRBJ1-5

CDR3: CASWDRSYEQYF
DNA: TGTGCCAGCTGGGACAGATCCTACGAGCAGTACTTC
V: TRBV6-6
D: TRBD1
size: .
J: TRBJ2-7

CDR3: CASSGGPRLYEQYF
DNA: TGTGCCAGCAGCGGGGGGCCTAGATTGTACGAGCAGTACTTC
V: TRBV25-1
D: .
size: few
J: TRBJ2-7

CDR3: CASSPVQGGEQYF
DNA: TGTGCCAGCAGTCCCGTACAGGGAGGTGAGCAGTACTTC
V: TRBV12-3/TRBV12-4
D: .
size: .
J: TRBJ2-5

CDR3: CSAPGAGGRASEQFF
DNA: TGCAGTGCTCCCGGGGCTGGCGGGAGGGCCAGTGAGCAGTTCTTC
V: TRBV20-1
D: TRBD2
size: .
J: TRBJ2-1

CDR3: CASTLLAGVGNEQFF
DNA: TGTGCCAGCACCCTTCTAGCGGGAGTCGGCAATGAGCAGTTCTTC
V: TRBV12-3/TRBV12-4
D: TRBD2
size: .
J: TRBJ2-1

CDR3: CASSFPGTTDIQYF
DNA: TGTGCCAGCAGTTTTCCCGGAACTACTGACATTCAGTACTTC
V: TRBV12-3/TRBV12-4
D: .
size: .
J: TRBJ2-4

CDR3: CASSVGAGDTNNQPQHF
DNA: TGTGCCAGCAGCGTAGGTGCAGGTGACACTAACAATCAGCCCCAGCATTTT
V: TRBV9
D: .
size: few
J: TRBJ1-5

CDR3: CASSRTSAPNTGELFF
DNA: TGTGCCAGCAGTAGGACTAGCGCACCGAACACCGGGGAGCTGTTTTTT
V: TRBV6-2/TRBV6-3
D: TRBD2
size: few
J: TRBJ2-2

CDR3: CASSPNVQGEQFF
DNA: TGTGCCAGCAGCCCAAATGTTCAGGGAGAGCAGTTCTTC
V: TRBV9
D: .
size: .
J: TRBJ2-1

CDR3: CASSLAGDSYNEQFF
DNA: TGTGCCAGCAGCTTAGCGGGAGATTCATACAATGAGCAGTTCTTC
V: TRBV2
D: TRBD2
size: .
J: TRBJ2-1

CDR3: CTVGDRGRSYEQYF
DNA: TGCACCGTAGGGGACAGGGGGCGATCCTACGAGCAGTACTTC
V: TRBV29-1
D: TRBD1
size: .
J: TRBJ2-7